This T cell receptor (beta chain) was obtained from a study of cytomegalovirus exposure and HLA in healthy donors. Study-level results: With further analysis later on, most CMV-associated TCR beta chains appeared HLA-restricted. Researchers counted around 150 TCR beta chains as cytomegalovirus-associated. High specificity and sensitivity for cytomegalovirus status were reported for the classifier. Within an earlier analysis, most TCR beta V segments proved productive either about 90% or about 30% of the time.

Comment on this clone: The target antigen is unknown.

PCR involved 60 Vbeta and 13 Jbeta primers. Repertoires were generated with immunoSEQ multiplex PCR, while TCRdb's copy carries only in-frame clones and drops some. The data contain fewer than 200,000 clones, less than 80% of them seen just once; the ten biggest clones take up under 0.9%. Sequences were obtained from PBMCs. The sequence was obtained from a woman between 40 and 50 years old in good health and CMV-seronegative.

The CDR3 nucleotides read TGTGCCAGCAGCTTAACTCAGGGCACTGAAGCTTTCTTT. Translated, it gives CASSLTQGTEAFF. The genes are TRBV7-9 and TRBJ1-1; tentatively, D is TRBD1 (5 bases). The length of the CDR3 is 13 residues. Trimming shortened V by 2 bases and J by 4 bases, and 8 bases separated the two germline ends. CDR1 is SEHNR, CDR2 FQNEAQ, per germline (reference sequence).